What follows are 4 T cell receptor beta chains derived from one specimen sequenced in a study of T cell responses to AZD1222 COVID-19 vaccine. The protocol was immunoSEQ multiplex PCR, while the TCRdb copy is restricted to in-frame clones and leaves out a portion. The repertoire holds around 180,000 clones, with 88% as singletons. The specimen was peripheral blood, collected on day 0 of AZD1222 vaccination. The source is an adult in good health.

This chain links TRBV4-3 with TRBJ1-2, with D tentatively TRBD1 (5 bases). CDR1 is LGHNA, CDR2 YSLEER, per germline. V lost 0 bases, J lost 6 bases, and 14 bases lay in between. The CDR3 contains 15 residues. The CDR3 spells CASSQDSRGRDGYTF. For the CDR3, the DNA is TGCGCCAGCAGCCAAGATTCTCGGGGGAGGGATGGCTACACCTTC.

The chain has TRBV10-3 and TRBJ2-7; TRBD2 matches 10 bases. V shed 3 bases and J 2 bases; nucleotides not matched to a gene: 10. CDR3 size: 17 residues. Germline V gene sequence: CDR1 ENHRY, CDR2 SYGVKD. The chain's CDR3 is CAISDRVVAGGTYEQYF. CDR3 nucleotide sequence: TGTGCCATCAGTGACCGGGTGGTAGCGGGGGGCACCTACGAGCAGTACTTC.

This chain uses TRBV5-1 with TRBJ2-7; no clear D. The V gene's germline CDR1 is SGHRS and CDR2 YFSETQ. V lost 0 bases to trimming and J lost 2 bases, with 15 bases between them. The CDR3 totals 16 residues. This CDR3 is CASSLELSRAAYEQYF. Here the CDR3 DNA reads TGCGCCAGCAGCTTGGAACTATCTCGGGCAGCCTACGAGCAGTACTTC.

This chain connects TRBV2 to TRBJ2-7; 7 bases map to TRBD2. Per germline, CDR1 SNHLY and CDR2 FYNNEI. There are 14 residues in the CDR3. Germline trimming cut 7 bases from V and 1 base from J; bases unmatched to any gene: 7. The CDR3 DNA is TGTGCCAGCAAGCGGGACCCCTCTTCCTACGAGCAGTACTTC. This translates into CASKRDPSSYEQYF.